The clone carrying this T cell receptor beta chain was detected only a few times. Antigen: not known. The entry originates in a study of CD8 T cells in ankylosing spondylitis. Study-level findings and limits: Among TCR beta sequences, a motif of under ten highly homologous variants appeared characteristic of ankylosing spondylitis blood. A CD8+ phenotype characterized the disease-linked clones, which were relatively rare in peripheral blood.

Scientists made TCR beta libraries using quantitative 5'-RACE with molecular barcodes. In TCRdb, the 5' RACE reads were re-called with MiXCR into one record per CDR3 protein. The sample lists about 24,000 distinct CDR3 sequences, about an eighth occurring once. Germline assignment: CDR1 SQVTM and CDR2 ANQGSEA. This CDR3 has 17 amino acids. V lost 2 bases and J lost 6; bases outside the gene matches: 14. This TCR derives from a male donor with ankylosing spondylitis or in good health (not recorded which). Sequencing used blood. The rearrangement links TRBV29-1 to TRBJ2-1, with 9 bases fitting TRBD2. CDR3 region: CSVEKGAGGVPGNEQFF. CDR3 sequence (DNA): TGCAGCGTTGAAAAGGGGGCGGGAGGGGTCCCGGGCAATGAGCAGTTCTTC.